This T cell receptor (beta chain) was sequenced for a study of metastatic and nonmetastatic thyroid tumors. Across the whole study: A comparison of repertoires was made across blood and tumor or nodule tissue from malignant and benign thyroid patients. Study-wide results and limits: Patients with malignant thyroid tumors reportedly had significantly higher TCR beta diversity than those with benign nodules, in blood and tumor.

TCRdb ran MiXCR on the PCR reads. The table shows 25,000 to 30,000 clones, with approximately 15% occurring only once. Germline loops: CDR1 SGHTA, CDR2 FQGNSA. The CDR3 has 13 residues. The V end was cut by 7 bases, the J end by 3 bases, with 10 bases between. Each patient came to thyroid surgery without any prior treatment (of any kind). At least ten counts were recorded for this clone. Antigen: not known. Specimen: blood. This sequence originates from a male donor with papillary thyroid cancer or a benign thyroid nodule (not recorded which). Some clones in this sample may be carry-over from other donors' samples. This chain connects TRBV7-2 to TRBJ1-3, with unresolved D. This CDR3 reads CASNPLGGNTIYF. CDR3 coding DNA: TGTGCCAGCAACCCCTTGGGTGGAAACACCATATATTTT.